This is a list of T cell receptor beta chains from one sample in a study of blood T cell repertoires in COVID-19. TCRdb's copy holds only in-frame clones and misses some; the assay was immunoSEQ multiplex PCR. The sample contains 180,000 or so clones, 70% to 90% of which appear only once. Sequenced input: peripheral blood. These receptor sequences come from a human donor with active or convalescent COVID-19. The donor label of this sample is uncertain. Each CDR3 is given with its conserved first and last residue. Fields, in order: D gene, J gene, V gene, clone size, CDR3 protein, CDR3 DNA. The D gene is left open where the match is weak. Expanded clones are given a class, and other clones once, few, many or no size at all.

-,TRBJ2-6,TRBV5-1,-,CASSERVFSGANVLTF,TGCGCCAGCAGCGAACGGGTCTTCTCTGGGGCCAACGTCCTGACTTTC
TRBD1,TRBJ1-4,TRBV5-5,-,CASRVGGQEKLFF,TGTGCCAGCAGGGTAGGGGGCCAAGAAAAACTGTTTTTT
-,TRBJ2-6,TRBV30,-,CAWSKSGSSGANVLTF,TGTGCCTGGAGTAAGTCAGGAAGCTCTGGGGCCAACGTCCTGACTTTC
TRBD2,TRBJ2-3,TRBV5-7,-,CASSIAGQTSTDTQYF,TGTGCCAGCAGCATAGCGGGACAAACAAGCACAGATACGCAGTATTTT
TRBD1,TRBJ2-7,TRBV28,-,CASSPLSGTGIVYEQYF,TGTGCCAGCAGTCCACTATCAGGGACAGGAATCGTCTACGAGCAGTACTTC
TRBD2,TRBJ2-5,TRBV14,-,CASSWGLAGGETQYF,TGTGCCAGCAGTTGGGGACTAGCGGGAGGCGAGACCCAGTACTTC
-,TRBJ1-4,TRBV30,-,CAWSVHRLNEKLFF,TGTGCCTGGAGTGTACACAGGCTTAATGAAAAACTGTTTTTT
TRBD1,TRBJ1-1,TRBV18,few,CASSPPRGTVNTEAFF,TGTGCCAGCTCACCACCGAGAGGGACAGTGAACACTGAAGCTTTCTTT
TRBD2,TRBJ2-3,TRBV2,-,CASSLLAGGTDTQYF,TGTGCCAGCAGCCTACTAGCGGGAGGCACAGATACGCAGTATTTT
-,TRBJ1-1,TRBV7-9,-,CASSLQQGFTEAFF,TGTGCCAGCAGCTTACAACAGGGATTCACTGAAGCTTTCTTT
TRBD2,TRBJ2-3,TRBV28,-,CATHRTSGRGGGGQYF,TGTGCCACCCATCGGACTAGCGGGAGGGGAGGTGGGGGGCAGTATTTT
TRBD2,TRBJ2-2,TRBV7-3,-,CASSLIGGLAENTGELFF,TGTGCCAGCAGCTTAATAGGGGGACTAGCGGAAAACACCGGGGAGCTGTTTTTT
TRBD2,TRBJ2-3,TRBV24-1,-,CATGGETETSTDTQYF,TGTGCCACCGGGGGGGAGACGGAAACTAGCACAGATACGCAGTATTTT
-,TRBJ1-1,TRBV30,-,CAWSLRPGRTEAFF,TGTGCCTGGAGTCTTCGACCTGGGAGGACTGAAGCTTTCTTT
-,TRBJ2-1,TRBV12-3/TRBV12-4,few,CASSLRDEQFF,TGTGCCAGCAGTTTGAGGGATGAGCAGTTCTTC
TRBD2,TRBJ2-3,TRBV4-2,-,CASSEAPSGNTDTQYF,TGTGCCAGCAGCGAAGCGCCTAGCGGGAACACAGATACGCAGTATTTT
-,TRBJ1-5,TRBV3-1/TRBV3-2,-,CASSQEYGQTGPQHF,TGTGCCAGCAGCCAAGAATACGGACAGACTGGGCCCCAGCATTTT
-,TRBJ1-5,TRBV15,-,CATSPDRVPNQPQHF,TGTGCCACCAGCCCAGACCGGGTCCCAAATCAGCCCCAGCATTTT
-,TRBJ1-3,TRBV7-2,-,CASSLVMAALSGNTIYF,TGTGCCAGCAGCTTAGTGATGGCGGCCCTCTCTGGAAACACCATATATTTT
TRBD1,TRBJ1-1,TRBV7-9,-,CASSLHTVQGRAFF,TGTGCCAGCAGCTTGCATACTGTACAGGGGCGTGCTTTCTTT
TRBD1,TRBJ1-1,TRBV28,-,CASRENRGRLDFF,TGTGCCAGCAGGGAGAACAGGGGCAGGCTGGACTTCTTT
-,TRBJ2-1,TRBV5-1,-,CASSLGRNNEQFF,TGCGCCAGCAGCTTGGGCAGAAACAATGAGCAGTTCTTC
-,TRBJ1-1,TRBV5-8,once,CASSLTENTEAFF,TGTGCCAGCAGCTTAACTGAGAACACTGAAGCTTTCTTT
-,TRBJ1-6,TRBV7-2,-,CASSLGGLYNSPLHF,TGTGCCAGCAGCTTAGGGGGACTGTATAATTCACCCCTCCACTTT
-,TRBJ2-7,TRBV25-1,-,CASSGGKVQYF,TGTGCCAGCAGTGGAGGGAAGGTGCAGTACTTC
TRBD1,TRBJ1-2,TRBV19,-,CASSNRQGTDGYTF,TGTGCCAGTAGCAACCGACAGGGGACGGATGGCTACACCTTC
-,TRBJ2-7,TRBV19,-,CASIGSGPYEQYF,TGTGCCAGTATCGGTAGTGGGCCCTACGAGCAGTACTTC
TRBD1,TRBJ2-7,TRBV5-5,-,CASSLSGQGYEQYF,TGTGCCAGCAGCTTATCAGGACAGGGCTACGAGCAGTACTTC
-,TRBJ1-2,TRBV9,-,CASSVDMTNYGYTF,TGTGCCAGCAGCGTAGACATGACTAACTATGGCTACACCTTC
-,TRBJ2-7,TRBV7-8,-,CASSLGQVLSYEQYF,TGTGCCAGCAGCTTAGGGCAAGTCCTCTCCTACGAGCAGTACTTC
TRBD1,TRBJ1-5,TRBV2,few,CASSGDRAGGQPQHF,TGTGCCAGCAGCGGGGACAGGGCTGGGGGTCAGCCCCAGCATTTT
-,TRBJ1-1,TRBV7-3,few,CASSPTAASEAFF,TGTGCCAGCAGTCCGACAGCAGCCTCTGAAGCTTTCTTT
-,TRBJ2-3,TRBV7-2,-,CASSLNPGWRSDTQYF,TGTGCCAGCAGCTTGAACCCAGGGTGGAGATCAGATACGCAGTATTTT
TRBD1,TRBJ1-6,TRBV6-5,-,CASSYPRDRANSPLHF,TGTGCCAGCAGTTACCCACGGGACAGGGCTAATTCACCCCTCCACTTT
-,TRBJ1-3,TRBV6-1,-,CASREAGHGISGNTIYF,TGTGCCAGCAGGGAAGCGGGACACGGCATCTCTGGAAACACCATATATTTT
-,TRBJ2-7,TRBV19,-,CASSSGYEQYF,TGTGCCAGCTCCTCGGGATACGAGCAGTACTTC
-,TRBJ2-3,TRBV5-1,-,CASSPPGGSTDTQYF,TGCGCCAGCAGCCCCCCCGGGGGTAGCACAGATACGCAGTATTTT
TRBD1,TRBJ2-5,TRBV7-2,-,CASSLTGTGDETQYF,TGTGCCAGCAGCTTAACGGGGACAGGGGATGAGACCCAGTACTTC
-,TRBJ2-2,TRBV9,once,CASSVGPGINTGELFF,TGTGCCAGCAGCGTAGGTCCGGGTATAAACACCGGGGAGCTGTTTTTT
TRBD1,TRBJ1-4,TRBV11-2,-,CASSPSTGGDEKLFF,TGTGCCAGCAGCCCCTCGACAGGGGGTGATGAAAAACTGTTTTTT
-,TRBJ2-7,TRBV30,-,CAWSQGRVSYF,TGTGCCTGGAGTCAAGGCAGGGTTTCGTACTTC
TRBD1,TRBJ1-5,TRBV18,-,CASSPTGAGDQPQHF,TGTGCCAGCTCACCGACAGGGGCGGGAGATCAGCCCCAGCATTTT
TRBD2,TRBJ2-1,TRBV4-1,-,CASSQGGRGVYNEQFF,TGCGCCAGCAGCCAAGGAGGGCGGGGGGTCTACAATGAGCAGTTCTTC
-,TRBJ2-4,TRBV9,-,CASSVAPEDIQYF,TGTGCCAGCAGCGTAGCCCCTGAGGACATTCAGTACTTC
TRBD2,TRBJ2-7,TRBV6-2/TRBV6-3,-,CASSYSFGLAAYEQYF,TGTGCCAGCAGTTACTCGTTTGGACTAGCGGCCTACGAGCAGTACTTC